The 31 T cell receptor beta chains below come from one sample, sequenced in a study of control samples from healthy donors and cancer patients (dated by TCRdb to between 2020 and 2021). Library construction relied on the immunoSEQ multiplex PCR assay. TCRdb took this table from immuneACCESS and kept in-frame rearrangements with V and J called. Such tables lack part of the clones; where checked against another copy, unresolved V genes explain under half of the gap, and the rest is unexplained. This sample holds about 130,000 clones; about nine tenths were observed only once. The ten largest make up almost 2.5% of the sample. Sequencing was carried out using blood. The source is a young man in good health.

The rearrangement joins TRBV5-6 to TRBJ2-3; D not resolved. V was cut by 0 bases and J by 4 bases, with 15 bases left in between. The CDR3 covers 16 residues. Germline V lookup: CDR1 SGHDT, CDR2 YYEEEE. CDR3 sequence (DNA): TGTGCCAGCAGCTTGGGGGATCCCAATCCCGCAGATACGCAGTATTTT. This encodes CASSLGDPNPADTQYF.

This chain joins TRBV27 and TRBJ2-1; 8 nucleotides match TRBD2. Germline lookup yields CDR1 MNHEY and CDR2 SMNVEV (reference sequence). The junction had 5 bases not matched to a gene; V was cut back by 0 bases and J by 7 bases. The CDR3 has 15 amino acids. The CDR3 here is CASSLSRGGSNEQFF. The CDR3 coding sequence is TGTGCCAGCAGTTTATCCCGGGGGGGTTCGAATGAGCAGTTCTTC.

This clone was detected only once. The J gene is TRBJ2-3, the V gene TRBV29-1, with 9 bases that match TRBD1. CDR3 length equals 13 residues. J lost 2 bases, V lost 8 bases, and 5 bases had no gene match. From germline, CDR1 is SQVTM and CDR2 ANQGSEA. As DNA, the CDR3 is TGCAGCCTCTGGACAGGGGCCACAGATACGCAGTATTTT. Its translation is CSLWTGATDTQYF.

The rearrangement uses TRBV5-1 and TRBJ2-5; 11 bases match TRBD2. CDR3 size: 14 residues. The junction had 2 bases not matched to a gene; V was cut back by 3 bases and J by 4 bases. Germline lookup yields CDR1 SGHRS and CDR2 YFSETQ. Here the CDR3 reads CASSSGTSGETQYF. The CDR3 region has the DNA TGCGCCAGCAGCTCGGGGACTAGCGGAGAGACCCAGTACTTC.

The rearrangement joins TRBV30 to TRBJ2-1; 8 nucleotides line up with TRBD1. The V segment lost 3 bases and the J segment 4 bases; nucleotides outside the gene matches: 5. CDR3 length equals 14 residues. From germline, CDR1 is GTSNPN and CDR2 SVGIG (reference sequence). The CDR3 protein is CAWSRRTGYNEQFF. CDR3 sequence (DNA): TGTGCCTGGAGCCGCCGGACAGGGTACAATGAGCAGTTCTTC.

The chain uses TRBV5-1 and TRBJ2-7, with TRBD2 matching over 9 bases. V trimming: 4 bases; J trimming: 3 bases; junction bases outside the gene matches: 8. This CDR3 region has 15 residues. Germline-derived CDR1 and CDR2 are SGHRS and YFSETQ. CDR3 region: CASSPSPSGNYEQYV. The CDR3 coding sequence is TGCGCCAGCAGCCCAAGCCCTAGCGGGAACTACGAGCAGTACGTC.

This chain uses TRBV4-3 with TRBJ2-1, with 10 bases fitting TRBD2. The germline V gene has CDR1 LGHNA and CDR2 YSLEER. This CDR3 comprises 16 residues. Trimming cost V 2 bases and J 3 bases; bases outside gene matches: 4. The CDR3 protein is CASSQSGTSDYNEQFF. The CDR3, as DNA: TGCGCCAGCAGCCAATCCGGGACTAGCGACTACAATGAGCAGTTCTTC.

The CDR3 DNA sequence: TGTGCCAGCAGCCCCCGAGTAAGGGTGGACACCGGGGAGCTGTTTTTT. As protein: CASSPRVRVDTGELFF. The rearrangement uses TRBV11-3 and TRBJ2-2; D unresolved. Looked up from germline, CDR1 is SGHNT and CDR2 is YENEEA. The germline V and J ends were trimmed by 5 bases and 3 bases, with 16 bases remaining between them. There are 16 residues in the CDR3. Together with reference TRBV11-3 and TRBJ2-2, the CDR3 gives the full variable domain: EAGVVQSPRYKIIEKKQPVAFWCNPISGHNTLYWYLQNLGQGPELLIRYENEEAVDDSQLPKDRFSAERLKGVDSTLKIQPAELGDSAVYLCASSPRVRVDTGELFFGEGSRLTVL.

This sequence joins TRBV14 and TRBJ1-1; D gene uncertain. The ends were cut back, 0 bases at V and 0 bases at J, with 11 bases in the middle. This CDR3 has 16 amino acids. CDR1 is SGHDN, CDR2 FVKESK, per germline. In nucleotides, the CDR3 is TGTGCCAGCAGCCAAGATTTTGCAAAGATGAACACTGAAGCTTTCTTT. Translation: CASSQDFAKMNTEAFF.

The gene calls are TRBV5-1 and TRBJ2-7, with TRBD1 identical over 7 bases. Germline-derived CDR1 and CDR2 are SGHRS and YFSETQ. The V segment lost 4 bases and the J segment 6 bases; nucleotides outside the gene matches: 10. This CDR3 is 14 amino acids long. The CDR3 bases are TGCGCCAGCAGCCCGGCAGGGACAGCTCCCGAGCAGTACTTC. It translates to CASSPAGTAPEQYF.

V gene TRBV7-6 combines with J gene TRBJ2-5; D not resolved. The germline gives CDR1 SGHVS, CDR2 FNYEAQ. There are 11 residues in the CDR3. V was cut by 2 bases and J by 2 bases, with 0 bases left in between. CDR3 nucleotide sequence: TGTGCCAGCAGCTTACAAGAGACCCAGTACTTC. Translated, it gives CASSLQETQYF.

The chain joins TRBV7-2 to TRBJ2-4, with a tentative D call TRBD2 (5 bases). Germline V gene sequence: CDR1 SGHTA, CDR2 FQGNSA. V lost 3 bases, J lost 3 bases, and 9 bases lay in between. The CDR3 totals 14 residues. CDR3 protein: CASSLEVNKNIQYF. CDR3 nucleotides: TGTGCCAGCAGCTTGGAGGTGAACAAAAACATTCAGTACTTC.

The chain is built from TRBV14 and TRBJ2-5; D ambiguous. This CDR3 comprises 13 residues. Between the trimmed V and J ends, which lost 4 bases and 6 bases, there was a span of 12 bases. The germline V gene encodes CDR1 SGHDN and CDR2 FVKESK. The CDR3 DNA sequence: TGTGCCAGCAGCCCTGACTTAGCAAAGACCCAGTACTTC. Residues: CASSPDLAKTQYF. Together with reference TRBV14 and TRBJ2-5, the CDR3 gives the full variable domain: EAGVTQFPSHSVIEKGQTVTLRCDPISGHDNLYWYRRVMGKEIKFLLHFVKESKQDESGMPNNRFLAERTGGTYSTLKVQPAELEDSGVYFCASSPDLAKTQYFGPGTRLLVL.

This rearrangement joins TRBV30 to TRBJ1-3; D remains ambiguous. The CDR3 contains 13 residues. Germline CDR1 GTSNPN, CDR2 SVGIG (reference sequence). Trimming shortened V by 2 bases and J by 0 bases, and 5 bases separated the two germline ends. As DNA, the CDR3 is TGTGCCTGGAGTCCGCACTCTGGAAACACCATATATTTT. Protein sequence: CAWSPHSGNTIYF.

The chain couples TRBV6-5 to TRBJ2-7; 11 nucleotides agree with TRBD2. Germline CDR1 reads MNHEY; CDR2 reads SVGAGI. CDR3 length: 13 amino acids. Trimming cost V 8 bases and J 3 bases; bases outside gene matches: 3. Here the CDR3 reads CASGTSGFYEQYV. The CDR3 DNA sequence: TGTGCCAGCGGGACTAGCGGATTCTACGAGCAGTACGTC.

The chain couples TRBV6-5 to TRBJ1-2; tentatively, D is TRBD1 (6 bases). With 6 bases removed from V and 2 bases from J, the gap between germline ends came to 13 bases. Germline CDR1 is MNHEY and CDR2 is SVGAGI. The length of the CDR3 is 14 residues. In nucleotides, the CDR3 is TGTGCCAGCAGACCGGGACATGAGAACTATGGCTACACCTTC. It codes for CASRPGHENYGYTF.

The V and J genes are TRBV2 and TRBJ1-5; D is undetermined. From germline, CDR1 is SNHLY and CDR2 FYNNEI. Trimming shortened V by 0 bases and J by 7 bases, and 4 bases separated the two germline ends. CDR3 length: 12 amino acids. CDR3 region: CASSEAGQPQHF. DNA of the CDR3: TGTGCCAGCAGTGAAGCCGGGCAGCCCCAGCATTTT.

V and J are TRBV13 and TRBJ2-1; 10 nucleotides agree with TRBD2. V lost 4 bases and J lost 6; bases outside the gene matches: 6. The CDR3 spans 15 residues. CDR1 is PRHDT and CDR2 is FYEKMQ in the germline V gene (reference sequence). CDR3 DNA sequence: TGTGCCAGCAGCTCCCTAGCGGGAGTACTCAATGAGCAGTTCTTC. Its protein is CASSSLAGVLNEQFF.

This clone has just a few counts. Compared with germline, one end of the junction differs, possibly owing to a read error. The chain is built from TRBV19 and TRBJ1-1; D gene ambiguous. The CDR3 extends over 14 amino acids. Germline CDR1 LNHDA, CDR2 SQIVND (reference sequence). For the CDR3, the DNA is TGTGCCAGTAGCCCCCGACGGGAGAGTACTGAGGCTTTCTTT. Its translation is CASSPRRESTEAFF. The full variable domain, rest sourced from reference TRBV19 and TRBJ1-1, is DGGITQSPKYLFRKEGQNVTLSCEQNLNHDAMYWYRQDPGQGLRLIYYSQIVNDFQKGDIAEGYSVSREKKESFPLTVTSAQKNPTAFYLCASSPRRESTEAFFGQGTRLTVV.

The V call is TRBV6-5, the J call TRBJ2-2, with TRBD1 as a possible D gene (5 bases). V was shortened by 6 bases and J by 4 bases, with 6 bases between the two germline ends. Germline V gene data show CDR1 as MNHEY and CDR2 as SVGAGI. This CDR3 is built from 12 residues. CDR3 loop: CASRTATGELFF. The CDR3 DNA sequence: TGTGCCAGCAGGACAGCCACCGGGGAGCTGTTTTTT.

The chain employs TRBV10-2 and TRBJ1-6, with D unclear. The germline gives CDR1 WSHSY, CDR2 SAAADI. Trimming took off 0 bases at V and 7 bases at J, with 13 bases between the two ends. The CDR3 loop spans 16 amino acids. CDR3: CASSESDSRPNSPLHF. The CDR3 region has the DNA TGCGCCAGCAGTGAGTCGGACTCCCGGCCCAATTCACCCCTCCACTTT.

V and J are TRBV12-3 or TRBV12-4 and TRBJ1-2; a weak D match, TRBD1 (5 bases). V was pared by 7 bases and J by 7 bases, with 13 bases between. This CDR3 has 12 amino acids. The CDR3 loop reads CASNDWGSGYTF. The CDR3 nucleotides are TGTGCCAGCAACGATTGGGGGAGTGGCTACACCTTC.

The CDR3 nucleotides read TGTGCCACCAGTGATTTACGGAGCTCCTACAATGAGCAGTTCTTC. Its protein product is CATSDLRSSYNEQFF. The rearrangement uses TRBV24-1 and TRBJ2-1; D gene uncertain. This CDR3 is 15 amino acids long. Trimming shortened V by 1 base and J by 0 bases, and 6 bases separated the two germline ends. The germline CDR1 and CDR2 sequences are KGHDR and SFDVKD.

The chain carries TRBV7-2 and TRBJ1-2; D may be TRBD1 (5 bases). In germline, CDR1 is SGHTA, CDR2 FQGNSA. Trimming left V 1 base short and J 8 bases short, with 5 bases between. CDR3 length: 11 amino acids. DNA for the CDR3: TGTGCCAGCAGCTTAGAGGGGGGCTACACCTTC. This gives the protein CASSLEGGYTF.

The DNA for the CDR3 is TGTGCCAGCAGTCCGGGTAGCAATCAGCCCCAGCATTTT. It specifies CASSPGSNQPQHF. The chain joins TRBV6-6 to TRBJ1-5; D is ambiguous. Germline CDR1 is MNHNY and CDR2 is SVGAGI (reference sequence). The V end was cut by 5 bases, the J end by 0 bases, with 5 bases between. The CDR3 is 13 residues long.

In this sample, this clone turned up once. The chain has TRBV6-5 and TRBJ2-2; 7 bases fit TRBD2. The V segment lost 5 bases and the J segment 6 bases; nucleotides outside the gene matches: 6. The CDR3 is 14 amino acids. CDR1 and CDR2 from the germline V gene are MNHEY and SVGAGI. The CDR3 sequence is CASSITSEAGELFF. In DNA, the CDR3 is TGTGCCAGCAGTATCACTAGCGAGGCCGGGGAGCTGTTTTTT.

The chain links TRBV7-2 to TRBJ1-1, with no clear D. CDR3 length: 14 amino acids. The germline CDR1 and CDR2 sequences are SGHTA and FQGNSA. Trimming pared 2 bases from V and 5 bases from J, leaving 12 bases between. CDR3 bases: TGTGCCAGCAGCTTATATCCAAGCCTTACTGAAGCTTTCTTT. Translation gives CASSLYPSLTEAFF.

The chain combines TRBV2 with TRBJ2-1; 11 nucleotides align to TRBD2. This CDR3 region has 18 residues. V was pared by 3 bases and J by 10 bases, with 17 bases of the junction left unmatched. Germline V CDR1 and CDR2: SNHLY, FYNNEI. Here the CDR3 reads CASSDPPPGSGGAGEQFF. CDR3 in DNA: TGTGCCAGCAGTGATCCACCCCCGGGTAGCGGGGGGGCGGGGGAGCAGTTCTTC.

V gene TRBV11-2 combines with J gene TRBJ2-7; D unclear. The CDR3 is 13 residues long. Per the germline V gene, CDR1 is SGHAT and CDR2 is FQNNGV. V was clipped by 1 base and J by 4 bases, with 8 bases between them. The CDR3 reads CASSLGVAYEQYF. DNA for the CDR3: TGTGCCAGCAGCTTAGGGGTAGCTTACGAGCAGTACTTC.

This chain links TRBV25-1 with TRBJ2-3; D uncertain. Germline CDR1 and CDR2: MGHDK and SYGVNS. Between the trimmed V and J ends, which lost 5 bases and 1 base, there was a span of 10 bases. This CDR3 has 14 residues. The CDR3 region is CASSHRARTDTQYF. The CDR3 nucleotides are TGTGCCAGCAGTCACCGGGCCCGCACAGATACGCAGTATTTT.

This chain joins TRBV6-5 and TRBJ2-5; a possible D gene is TRBD1 (6 bases). CDR3 length equals 13 residues. The germline V and J ends were trimmed by 3 bases and 3 bases, with 8 bases remaining between them. CDR1 is MNHEY and CDR2 is SVGAGI in the germline V gene. DNA of the CDR3: TGTGCCAGCAGTTATCGGACAGAAGAGACCCAGTACTTC. The encoded protein is CASSYRTEETQYF.